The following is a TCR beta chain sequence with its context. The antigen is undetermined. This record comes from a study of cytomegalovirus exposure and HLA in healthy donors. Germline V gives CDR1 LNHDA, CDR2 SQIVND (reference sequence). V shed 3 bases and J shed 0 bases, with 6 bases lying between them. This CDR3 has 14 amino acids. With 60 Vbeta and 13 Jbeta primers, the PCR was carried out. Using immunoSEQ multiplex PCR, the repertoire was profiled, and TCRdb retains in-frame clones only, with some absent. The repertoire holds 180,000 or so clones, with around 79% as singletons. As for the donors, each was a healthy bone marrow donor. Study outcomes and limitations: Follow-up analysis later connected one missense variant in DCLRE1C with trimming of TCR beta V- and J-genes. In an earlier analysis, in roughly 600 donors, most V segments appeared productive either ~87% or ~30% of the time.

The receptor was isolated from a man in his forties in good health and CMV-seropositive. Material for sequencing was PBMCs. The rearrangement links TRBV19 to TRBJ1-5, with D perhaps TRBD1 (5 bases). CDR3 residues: CASSIRDSNQPQHF. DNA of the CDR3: TGTGCCAGTAGTATCAGGGATAGCAATCAGCCCCAGCATTTT.